The rows below give T cell receptor beta chains drawn from one sample of a study of T cell changes during pregnancy in multiple sclerosis. Profiling relied on immunoSEQ multiplex PCR, and the TCRdb table lists in-frame clones only, not all of them. This sample has more than 80,000 clones; about 90% occur once, and the top ten carry 1.6%. The specimen was peripheral blood, collected before pregnancy. These receptors were obtained from a female donor with multiple sclerosis, enrolled in a pregnancy study. CDR3s include the opening cysteine and the closing phenylalanine or tryptophan. Fields, in order: J gene, V gene, D gene, clone size, CDR3 DNA, CDR3 protein. A D gene is named only where the DNA matches it firmly. A clone size is listed for some rows: how often the clone was seen (once, few, many), or a class if it is expanded.

TRBJ2-2	TRBV29-1	TRBD2	NA	TGCAGCGTTGAAGATCGGGGAGGGGCTACGAACACCGGGGAGCTGTTTTTT	CSVEDRGGATNTGELFF
TRBJ1-1	TRBV27	NA	NA	TGTGCCAGCAGTTTGGGTAGGGGAACTGAAGCTTTCTTT	CASSLGRGTEAFF
TRBJ2-2	TRBV6-5	NA	NA	TGTGCCAGCAGTTACCATCCCCTAATAACCGGGGAGCTGTTTTTT	CASSYHPLITGELFF
TRBJ1-1	TRBV13	NA	NA	TGTGCCAGCGGCGGTTCGACTGAAGCTTTCTTT	CASGGSTEAFF
TRBJ1-1	TRBV11-1	NA	NA	TGTGCCAGCATCCCAACAGGGTACACTGAAGCTTTCTTT	CASIPTGYTEAFF
TRBJ1-6	TRBV7-3	TRBD1	NA	TGTGCCAGCAGCCAACAGGGGAGGAGATCACCCCTCCACTTT	CASSQQGRRSPLHF
TRBJ1-2	TRBV7-3	TRBD1	once	TGTGCCAGCAGCTCCTCTACAGGGGAGCATGGCTACACCTTC	CASSSSTGEHGYTF
TRBJ1-2	TRBV5-1	TRBD1	NA	TGCGCCAGCAGCTTAGGATCAGAACAGGGGAGCTATGGCTACACCTTC	CASSLGSEQGSYGYTF
TRBJ2-3	TRBV15	TRBD2	NA	TGTGCCACCAGCGGGGGGACTAGCGCTTTCGGGGATACGCAGTATTTT	CATSGGTSAFGDTQYF
TRBJ2-3	TRBV9	NA	once	TGTGCCAGCAGCGTAGGGGTAGGGAGCGCAATAGGGAGGGATACGCAGTATTTT	CASSVGVGSAIGRDTQYF
TRBJ1-5	TRBV18	NA	NA	TGTGCCAGCTCAATCGCCCGGGGAGGCGAGCAGCCCCAGCATTTT	CASSIARGGEQPQHF
TRBJ2-2	TRBV10-3	NA	NA	TGTGCCATCAGTGAGCAGGGCAGCGCGAACACCGGGGAGCTGTTTTTT	CAISEQGSANTGELFF
TRBJ2-3	TRBV7-9	TRBD2	NA	TGTGCCAGCAGCTTAGAACTAGCGGGGTACACAGATACGCAGTATTTT	CASSLELAGYTDTQYF
TRBJ2-1	TRBV19	TRBD2	NA	TGTGCCAGTAGTTTTTCTAGCGGGAGCTCTTCCGATGAGCAGTTCTTC	CASSFSSGSSSDEQFF
TRBJ2-3	TRBV5-1	NA	NA	TGCGCCAGCGGTTCCGAGACCAGAGGGGATACGCAGTATTTT	CASGSETRGDTQYF
TRBJ2-7	TRBV2	NA	NA	TGTGCCAGCACGCTGCACGGAGCTTCCTACGAGCAGTACTTC	CASTLHGASYEQYF
TRBJ1-1	TRBV30	NA	NA	TGTGCCTGGTGCCGGGGGATTGGGACTGAAGCTTTCTTT	CAWCRGIGTEAFF
TRBJ2-5	TRBV6-1	NA	NA	TGTGCCAGCAACCGGGGGGCCGTGAGGGAGACCCAGTACTTC	CASNRGAVRETQYF
TRBJ1-1	TRBV10-3	TRBD1	NA	TGTGCCATCAGTGCGAGACAGGGGGCGAGCACTGAAGCTTTCTTT	CAISARQGASTEAFF
TRBJ1-2	TRBV5-1	TRBD1	NA	TGCGCCAGCAGCTTGGGGGACAGTAACTATGGCTACACCTTC	CASSLGDSNYGYTF
TRBJ2-7	TRBV27	NA	NA	TGTGCCAGCAGTTTACTTGGACTGGGGACCTACGAGCAGTACTTC	CASSLLGLGTYEQYF
TRBJ2-7	TRBV6-6	NA	NA	TGTGCCAGCAGTTACCTAGGAAACAACTACGAGCAGTACTTC	CASSYLGNNYEQYF
TRBJ2-1	TRBV19	NA	NA	TGTGCCAGTCGTCCAGGGTTGGTCATGTTATCGGATGAGCAGTTCTTC	CASRPGLVMLSDEQFF
TRBJ2-1	TRBV9	NA	NA	TGTGCCAGCAGCGTAGAAGGGGGGGATGAGCAGTTCTTC	CASSVEGGDEQFF
TRBJ1-2	TRBV28	TRBD1	NA	TGTGCCAGCAGCCGGTCCGGGACAGGGGGTTATGGCTACACCTTC	CASSRSGTGGYGYTF
TRBJ1-3	TRBV6-1	TRBD1	NA	TGTGCCAGCAGTGCGGTAACAGGGGTTGGAAACACCATATATTTT	CASSAVTGVGNTIYF
TRBJ1-6	TRBV18	TRBD1	NA	TGTGCCAGCTCACTCGGACAGGCCAATAATTCACCCCTCCACTTT	CASSLGQANNSPLHF
TRBJ1-3	TRBV30	NA	NA	TGTGCCTGGAGTGTACGATCGGGAGTCTCTGGAAACACCATATATTTT	CAWSVRSGVSGNTIYF
TRBJ2-3	TRBV19	TRBD2	few	TGTGCCAGTAGTAGGTTTAGCGGGGGCACAGATACGCAGTATTTT	CASSRFSGGTDTQYF
TRBJ2-7	TRBV11-2	TRBD1	NA	TGTGCCAGCAGCTCCCGGGACAGCGCCGAGCAGTACTTC	CASSSRDSAEQYF
TRBJ2-7	TRBV28	TRBD2	NA	TGTGCCAGCCTTCTAGCGGGGGCCGGCTACGAGCAGTACTTC	CASLLAGAGYEQYF
TRBJ1-6	TRBV6-4	NA	NA	TGTGCCAGCAGTGCTTACTTGGACAGTGCTGGGAATTCACCCCTCCACTTT	CASSAYLDSAGNSPLHF
TRBJ1-2	TRBV13	NA	once	TGTGCCAGCAGTTCTCGGGGGGGGAACTATGGCTACACCTTC	CASSSRGGNYGYTF
TRBJ2-7	TRBV5-1	NA	NA	TGCGCCAGCAGCTGGGACATTCCTTCCTACGAGCAGTACTTC	CASSWDIPSYEQYF
TRBJ1-5	TRBV12-2	NA	NA	TGTGCAAGTCGCTTAGATTCGGGGGGCCATAGCAATCAGCCCCAGCATTTT	CASRLDSGGHSNQPQHF
TRBJ2-3	TRBV7-3	TRBD1	NA	TGTGCCAGCAGCCCCACAGGGGACGGGGCAGATACGCAGTATTTT	CASSPTGDGADTQYF
TRBJ2-7	TRBV27	NA	NA	TGTGCCAGCAGTTTAAGGGGAGGCTACGAGCAGTACTTC	CASSLRGGYEQYF
TRBJ1-6	TRBV10-3	NA	NA	TGTGCCATCAGTGACATGGGGGGGCGGGATTCACCCCTCCACTTT	CAISDMGGRDSPLHF
TRBJ1-4	TRBV11-2	NA	NA	TGTGCCAGCAGCCCCCGGGGAGTGGGGAATGAAAAACTGTTTTTT	CASSPRGVGNEKLFF
TRBJ2-2	TRBV6-1	NA	NA	TGTGCCAGCAGTGAGGGATGGAGGTTTGACACCGGGGAGCTGTTTTTT	CASSEGWRFDTGELFF
TRBJ1-6	TRBV6-1	NA	NA	TGTGCCAGCAGTGAATGGGGGGATTCACCCCTCCACTTT	CASSEWGDSPLHF
TRBJ1-1	TRBV9	TRBD1	NA	TGTGCCAGCAGCGTGGGCCAGGGGGCGACTGAAGCTTTCTTT	CASSVGQGATEAFF
TRBJ2-5	TRBV9	TRBD2	NA	TGTGCCAGCAGCGTGGGTACTAGCGGGCTGGGGACCCAGTACTTC	CASSVGTSGLGTQYF
TRBJ2-4	TRBV19	TRBD2	NA	TGTGCCAGTAGTATAACTTTTAGCGGGATAGCCAAAAACATTCAGTACTTC	CASSITFSGIAKNIQYF
TRBJ1-1	TRBV6-6	TRBD1	NA	TGTGCCAGCAGGCCTGGGACAGAAGGAGCTTTCTTT	CASRPGTEGAFF
TRBJ1-5	TRBV5-6	NA	NA	TGTGCCAGCAGCTTGGGGCGCAATCAGCCCCAGCATTTT	CASSLGRNQPQHF
TRBJ2-5	TRBV12-5	TRBD1	NA	TGTGCTAGTGGTCAGGGGACAGGCGAAGAGACCCAGTACTTC	CASGQGTGEETQYF
TRBJ1-2	TRBV9	NA	NA	TGTGCCAGCAGCGTTGAGGGCTATGGCTACACCTTC	CASSVEGYGYTF
TRBJ2-7	TRBV5-1	NA	NA	TGCGCCAGCACTGGACTAACCTACGAGCAGTACTTC	CASTGLTYEQYF
TRBJ2-5	TRBV7-3	NA	NA	TGTGCCAGCAGCTTAAAGGAGCCGGGGCCCGGGGGGACCCAGTACTTC	CASSLKEPGPGGTQYF
TRBJ2-7	TRBV28	TRBD1	NA	TGTGCCAGCACCTCCCCGGGGGCAGGGGGCCACGAGCAGTACTTC	CASTSPGAGGHEQYF
TRBJ2-4	TRBV27	TRBD1	NA	TGTGCCAGCAGTCCTTCCGGGACAGGGAGGAACATTCAGTACTTC	CASSPSGTGRNIQYF
TRBJ1-1	TRBV29-1	TRBD1	NA	TGCAGCGTAAGACAGGGCCCCACTGAAGCTTTCTTT	CSVRQGPTEAFF
TRBJ2-2	TRBV7-2	TRBD2	NA	TGTGCCAGCAGCTTTTCGCTAGCGGGGCCAAACACCGGGGAGCTGTTTTTT	CASSFSLAGPNTGELFF
TRBJ1-1	TRBV5-4	NA	NA	TGTGCCAGCAGCTTGTTCTTCGGAGGCCACCTAAAGAACACTGAAGCTTTCTTT	CASSLFFGGHLKNTEAFF
TRBJ1-1	TRBV2	NA	NA	TGTGCCAGCAGTAAAGACGGGACACCATTGAACACTGAAGCTTTCTTT	CASSKDGTPLNTEAFF
TRBJ2-1	TRBV28	NA	NA	TGTGCCAGCAGATTGGGGACAATCTCCTACAATGAGCAGTTCTTC	CASRLGTISYNEQFF